Listed below are T cell receptor beta chains from one sample, sequenced in a study of cytomegalovirus exposure and HLA in healthy donors. Data came from immunoSEQ multiplex PCR; TCRdb stores just in-frame clones and leaves some out. This table has over 200,000 clones, 70% to 90% appearing once. The sequencing input was PBMCs. The receptors derive from a human donor in good health. CDR3s include the opening cysteine and the closing phenylalanine or tryptophan. The D gene is left open where the match is weak. Expanded clones get a size class; other rows say once, few or many, or leave the size out.

TRBJ2-5	.	TRBV7-9	.	CASSLMGRQETQYF	TGTGCCAGCAGCTTAATGGGCAGGCAAGAGACCCAGTACTTC
TRBJ2-3	TRBD2	TRBV6-5	.	CASRWTSGMTDTQYF	TGTGCCAGCAGATGGACTAGCGGGATGACAGATACGCAGTATTTT
TRBJ1-5	TRBD1	TRBV18	.	CASSPDRYQPQHF	TGTGCCAGCTCACCGGACAGGTATCAGCCCCAGCATTTT
TRBJ1-3	.	TRBV14	.	CASSQVSLTISGNTIYF	TGTGCCAGCAGCCAGGTGTCATTGACTATTTCTGGAAACACCATATATTTT
TRBJ2-1	TRBD2	TRBV28	.	CASRHGLAGMNEQFF	TGTGCCAGCAGACATGGACTAGCGGGAATGAATGAGCAGTTCTTC
TRBJ1-2	TRBD1	TRBV10-3	.	CAISQGDRDVYGYTF	TGTGCCATCAGCCAAGGGGACAGGGACGTTTATGGCTACACCTTC
TRBJ1-1	.	TRBV6-6	.	CASSFLTGSETEAFF	TGTGCCAGCAGTTTCCTTACAGGAAGTGAAACTGAAGCTTTCTTT
TRBJ2-7	TRBD2	TRBV4-1	.	CASSQDIVFEREIRLEQYF	TGCGCCAGCAGCCAAGATATCGTTTTCGAGCGGGAGATACGGCTCGAGCAGTACTTC
TRBJ2-5	.	TRBV20-1	.	CSVQWEETQYF	TGCAGTGTACAGTGGGAAGAGACCCAGTACTTC
TRBJ1-4	.	TRBV5-1	.	CASSGGSLPTNEKLFF	TGCGCCAGCAGCGGGGGGTCCTTACCAACTAATGAAAAACTGTTTTTT
TRBJ2-1	TRBD2	TRBV6-5	.	CASKYGGSYNEQFF	TGTGCCAGCAAATACGGCGGGAGTTACAATGAGCAGTTCTTC
TRBJ2-7	.	TRBV27	.	CASSATTGPGSYEQYF	TGTGCCAGCAGTGCGACGACAGGCCCAGGCTCCTACGAGCAGTACTTC
TRBJ1-3	.	TRBV5-5	.	CASSLLAGNTIYF	TGTGCCAGCAGCTTGTTAGCCGGAAACACCATATATTTT
TRBJ1-4	TRBD1	TRBV7-9	.	CASSLGSGGVSNEKLFF	TGTGCCAGCAGCTTAGGGTCAGGGGGCGTTTCTAATGAAAAACTGTTTTTT
TRBJ1-1	.	TRBV7-9	.	CASSLARNTEAFF	TGTGCCAGCAGCTTAGCCAGGAACACTGAAGCTTTCTTT
TRBJ2-1	TRBD2	TRBV2	.	CASMETSGRANEQFF	TGTGCCAGCATGGAAACTAGCGGGAGGGCCAATGAGCAGTTCTTC
TRBJ1-5	TRBD1	TRBV19	.	CASSAQGASNQPQHF	TGTGCCAGTAGTGCGCAGGGGGCCAGCAATCAGCCCCAGCATTTT
TRBJ2-5	TRBD1	TRBV28	once	CASSSRPWTGQETQYF	TGTGCCAGCAGTTCCAGACCATGGACAGGGCAAGAGACCCAGTACTTC
TRBJ2-2	TRBD1	TRBV6-1	once	CASSVYGTGTGELFF	TGTGCCAGCAGTGTCTACGGGACAGGGACCGGGGAGCTGTTTTTT
TRBJ2-7	TRBD1	TRBV19	.	CASSPQGAYEQYF	TGTGCCAGTAGCCCGCAGGGGGCCTACGAGCAGTACTTC
TRBJ2-1	TRBD1	TRBV19	few	CASSVGQGYNEQFF	TGTGCCAGTAGTGTGGGACAGGGGTACAATGAGCAGTTCTTC
TRBJ1-1	TRBD1	TRBV14	.	CASSQQQGPHTEAFF	TGTGCCAGCAGCCAACAACAGGGGCCTCACACTGAAGCTTTCTTT
TRBJ2-1	TRBD2	TRBV5-4	few	CASSLAGRSYNEQFF	TGTGCCAGCAGCTTGGCCGGGAGGTCCTACAATGAGCAGTTCTTC
TRBJ2-7	TRBD2	TRBV7-9	.	CSSSSGLVGWEQYF	TGTTCCAGCAGCTCGGGACTAGTTGGGTGGGAGCAGTACTTC
TRBJ2-7	TRBD1	TRBV28	.	CASRAAGGSSYEQYF	TGTGCCAGCAGAGCTGCAGGGGGAAGCTCCTACGAGCAGTACTTC
TRBJ2-3	.	TRBV27	.	CASSPREGTTSTDTQYF	TGTGCCAGCAGTCCTAGGGAAGGGACAACTTCCACAGATACGCAGTATTTT
TRBJ1-3	.	TRBV10-3	.	CAIRAGGKSGNTIYF	TGTGCCATCAGAGCTGGTGGTAAATCTGGAAACACCATATATTTT
TRBJ1-5	.	TRBV27	.	CASSVGVPYQPQHF	TGTGCCAGCAGTGTAGGGGTTCCCTATCAGCCCCAGCATTTT
TRBJ2-7	.	TRBV6-5	.	CASSYSTQIYEQYF	TGTGCCAGCAGTTACTCGACACAGATCTACGAGCAGTACTTC
TRBJ2-1	TRBD2	TRBV2	.	CASSGPGASGKVGSYNEQFF	TGTGCCAGCAGCGGCCCGGGGGCTAGCGGGAAGGTTGGGTCCTACAATGAGCAGTTCTTC
TRBJ1-2	.	TRBV5-5	.	CASRRVQGGYTF	TGTGCCAGCCGAAGAGTCCAGGGTGGCTACACCTTC
TRBJ2-1	TRBD1	TRBV29-1	once	CSVENRDRPSNEQFF	TGCAGCGTTGAAAACCGGGACAGGCCTTCCAATGAGCAGTTCTTC
TRBJ1-5	.	TRBV10-3	.	CAISEISVGVGVALDNQPQHF	TGTGCCATCAGTGAGATTTCGGTTGGTGTAGGGGTGGCCTTGGACAATCAGCCCCAGCATTTT
TRBJ1-4	.	TRBV5-6	few	CASSLRATNEKLFF	TGTGCCAGCAGCCTCAGGGCTACTAATGAAAAACTGTTTTTT
TRBJ2-3	TRBD2	TRBV27	once	CASSFLAGAAQDTQYF	TGTGCCAGCAGTTTTCTAGCGGGAGCGGCCCAAGATACGCAGTATTTT
TRBJ1-2	.	TRBV27	.	CASSLSIGGQTYGYTF	TGTGCCAGCAGTTTATCGATTGGTGGGCAGACGTATGGCTACACCTTC
TRBJ2-1	TRBD2	TRBV19	.	CASSMGTIQFF	TGTGCCAGTAGTATGGGGACTATTCAGTTCTTC
TRBJ2-1	TRBD1	TRBV7-3	.	CASSSGQDRGNEQFF	TGTGCCAGCAGCTCCGGACAGGACCGGGGCAATGAGCAGTTCTTC
TRBJ1-3	TRBD1	TRBV4-2	.	CASSQDGQVLWNTIYF	TGTGCCAGCAGCCAAGACGGACAGGTTTTATGGAACACCATATATTTT
TRBJ2-1	.	TRBV2	.	CASSVLNEQFF	TGTGCCAGCAGTGTTCTCAATGAGCAGTTCTTC
TRBJ1-1	TRBD1	TRBV19	once	CASTQGPGGIWSRNTEAFF	TGTGCCAGTACCCAGGGCCCAGGGGGTATCTGGTCGCGGAACACTGAAGCTTTCTTT
TRBJ2-3	TRBD2	TRBV30	.	CAQGLAGVNTQYF	TGTGCCCAGGGACTAGCGGGAGTTAATACGCAGTATTTT
TRBJ2-7	TRBD1	TRBV2	.	CASRDRDRAYEQYF	TGTGCCAGCAGAGACCGGGACAGAGCCTACGAGCAGTACTTC
TRBJ2-1	TRBD1	TRBV15	.	CATSRGAGTGVGEQFF	TGTGCCACCAGCAGAGGGGCAGGGACAGGGGTCGGTGAGCAGTTCTTC
TRBJ2-3	TRBD2	TRBV7-3	.	CASSPGLAGNTDTQYF	TGTGCCAGCAGCCCCGGGCTAGCGGGGAACACAGATACGCAGTATTTT
TRBJ2-7	TRBD2	TRBV25-1	.	CASSDSGLAGVEQYF	TGTGCCAGCAGTGATAGTGGACTAGCGGGAGTTGAGCAGTACTTC
TRBJ2-7	.	TRBV7-9	.	CASSRERTGAYEQYF	TGTGCCAGCAGCCGAGAGCGGACCGGGGCCTACGAGCAGTACTTC
TRBJ1-4	.	TRBV30	.	CAWSVFRGGLGEKLFF	TGTGCCTGGAGTGTGTTCCGGGGGGGTTTGGGTGAAAAACTGTTTTTT
TRBJ1-2	.	TRBV7-9	.	CASEVGQNYGYTF	TGTGCCAGTGAGGTAGGACAGAACTATGGCTACACCTTC
TRBJ2-1	.	TRBV4-3	.	CASSQGGALMSSYNEQFF	TGCGCCAGCAGCCAAGGGGGAGCGTTAATGAGCTCCTACAATGAGCAGTTCTTC
TRBJ2-1	.	TRBV9	.	CASSVEDRSYNEQFF	TGTGCCAGCAGCGTAGAAGACAGGAGCTACAATGAGCAGTTCTTC